This T cell receptor (beta chain) derives from a study of Ad26.COV2.S vaccination and SARS-CoV-2 variants (dated by TCRdb to the early 2020s). Study-level background: Donors in the vaccine arm were drawn from COV1001, a phase I-IIa trial of Ad26.COV2.S in healthy adults that was multicentre, randomized, double-blind and placebo-controlled. The TCR-sequenced set comprised about 30 samples: 19 Ad26.COV2.S vaccine recipients, 5 placebo recipients and 8 SARS-CoV-2 convalescent individuals. Ad26.COV2.S was administered intramuscularly at a dose of 5x10^10 or 1x10^11 viral particles, either as one shot or as two shots given 56 days apart. Throughout the experiments and outcome assessment, investigators stayed blinded to trial group allocation. Trial participants were randomized into five groups of five, in which low-dose or high-dose Ad26.COV2.S was given once or twice, or placebo was given on both occasions. The specificity and breadth of SARS-CoV-2-reactive T cell receptors after Ad26.COV2.S vaccination were assessed by TCRbeta repertoire sequencing.

Concerning this clone itself: The antigen this receptor binds is unknown. The sample holds no much larger clone one base away, and base qualities are not on file.

The CDR3 covers 13 residues, taking in both the cysteine and the phenylalanine. Solely the CDR3 DNA is kept, with 39 bases framed from the first base. Trimming removed 6 bases from V and 5 bases from J, leaving 10 bases between the germline ends. The germline V gene (reference sequence) sets CDR1 to LNHDA and CDR2 to SQIVND. The immunoSEQ Assay was used to sequence TCRbeta CDR3 regions. After extraction, genomic DNA underwent amplification by bias-controlled multiplex PCR, followed by high-throughput sequencing. As for the original processing: Collapsing and filtering of sequences were performed to quantify the absolute abundance of each unique TCRbeta CDR3 region. T cell fraction was estimated by normalization of TCRbeta template counts to usable DNA, with usable DNA being measured through amplification of reference genes present in all nucleated cells. Repertoire TCRs were annotated as SARS-CoV-2-specific by exact matching of V gene, CDR3 amino acid sequence and J gene to a known reactive TCR set. The reference SARS-CoV-2 TCR set was derived from MIRA and filtered for enrichment in COVID-19-positive ImmuneCODE repertoires, a step that removed public or cross-reactive TCRs. Based on the MIRA antigens, annotated TCRs were further analysed at the level of specific ORF or position within ORF. Breadth was defined as annotated unique rearrangements over total unique productive rearrangements; depth was the summed frequency of those rearrangements. TCR breadth was compared between groups using two-sided Wilcoxon rank-sum tests. In TCRdb, the immuneACCESS table is reduced to in-frame sequences with V and J assigned. These tables do not hold every clone; where another copy was compared, an unresolved V gene accounts for under half, and the others remain unexplained. Clone size and V and J calls were adopted from that table, with D and trimming inferred from the DNA. The sample table lists fewer than 500,000 clones, about 88% of them with a count of one. The ten largest clones add up to about 2.5% of the sample.

Here is what the overall study found, with its caveats: Compared with placebo recipients, Ad26.COV2.S recipients showed higher spike-specific TCR breadth (P = 0.0014). The authors noted that total T cell responses may have been underestimated by the TCR breadth and depth analyses. The study lacked the statistical power to compare responses across vaccine doses or regimens. Non-spike TCR breadth was comparable between vaccine and placebo recipients, consistent with the vaccine containing only spike. After vaccination, spike-specific CD8+ and CD4+ T cell responses were reported to show substantial breadth.

What this sample's treatment or condition label stands for: 15 to 20 received Ad26.COV2.S at low or high dose, single or two shots; roughly five received placebo; per-sample allocation not given. Repertoires of vaccine and placebo recipients were sequenced from samples taken on day 63 after the first injection. In Cohort 1b, more than 20 adults aged 18-55 years were enrolled at a single site in Boston, USA, between 29 July and 7 August 2020. As a vaccine, Ad26.COV2.S was a replication-incompetent adenovirus type 26 vector that expressed a prefusion-stabilized SARS-CoV-2 spike protein derived from the original Wuhan strain.

The V and J segments used are TRBV19 and TRBJ2-2, with TRBD1 tentatively as D gene (5 bases match). The receptor's source is a person between 18 and 60 years old who received the Ad26.COV2.S COVID-19 vaccine or a placebo. This sample comprised peripheral blood, obtained in a trial of Ad26.COV2.S vaccine versus placebo. The DNA sequence is TGTGCCAGTAGAACCAGGGAAACCGGGGAGCTGTTTTTT. This is translated as CASRTRETGELFF.